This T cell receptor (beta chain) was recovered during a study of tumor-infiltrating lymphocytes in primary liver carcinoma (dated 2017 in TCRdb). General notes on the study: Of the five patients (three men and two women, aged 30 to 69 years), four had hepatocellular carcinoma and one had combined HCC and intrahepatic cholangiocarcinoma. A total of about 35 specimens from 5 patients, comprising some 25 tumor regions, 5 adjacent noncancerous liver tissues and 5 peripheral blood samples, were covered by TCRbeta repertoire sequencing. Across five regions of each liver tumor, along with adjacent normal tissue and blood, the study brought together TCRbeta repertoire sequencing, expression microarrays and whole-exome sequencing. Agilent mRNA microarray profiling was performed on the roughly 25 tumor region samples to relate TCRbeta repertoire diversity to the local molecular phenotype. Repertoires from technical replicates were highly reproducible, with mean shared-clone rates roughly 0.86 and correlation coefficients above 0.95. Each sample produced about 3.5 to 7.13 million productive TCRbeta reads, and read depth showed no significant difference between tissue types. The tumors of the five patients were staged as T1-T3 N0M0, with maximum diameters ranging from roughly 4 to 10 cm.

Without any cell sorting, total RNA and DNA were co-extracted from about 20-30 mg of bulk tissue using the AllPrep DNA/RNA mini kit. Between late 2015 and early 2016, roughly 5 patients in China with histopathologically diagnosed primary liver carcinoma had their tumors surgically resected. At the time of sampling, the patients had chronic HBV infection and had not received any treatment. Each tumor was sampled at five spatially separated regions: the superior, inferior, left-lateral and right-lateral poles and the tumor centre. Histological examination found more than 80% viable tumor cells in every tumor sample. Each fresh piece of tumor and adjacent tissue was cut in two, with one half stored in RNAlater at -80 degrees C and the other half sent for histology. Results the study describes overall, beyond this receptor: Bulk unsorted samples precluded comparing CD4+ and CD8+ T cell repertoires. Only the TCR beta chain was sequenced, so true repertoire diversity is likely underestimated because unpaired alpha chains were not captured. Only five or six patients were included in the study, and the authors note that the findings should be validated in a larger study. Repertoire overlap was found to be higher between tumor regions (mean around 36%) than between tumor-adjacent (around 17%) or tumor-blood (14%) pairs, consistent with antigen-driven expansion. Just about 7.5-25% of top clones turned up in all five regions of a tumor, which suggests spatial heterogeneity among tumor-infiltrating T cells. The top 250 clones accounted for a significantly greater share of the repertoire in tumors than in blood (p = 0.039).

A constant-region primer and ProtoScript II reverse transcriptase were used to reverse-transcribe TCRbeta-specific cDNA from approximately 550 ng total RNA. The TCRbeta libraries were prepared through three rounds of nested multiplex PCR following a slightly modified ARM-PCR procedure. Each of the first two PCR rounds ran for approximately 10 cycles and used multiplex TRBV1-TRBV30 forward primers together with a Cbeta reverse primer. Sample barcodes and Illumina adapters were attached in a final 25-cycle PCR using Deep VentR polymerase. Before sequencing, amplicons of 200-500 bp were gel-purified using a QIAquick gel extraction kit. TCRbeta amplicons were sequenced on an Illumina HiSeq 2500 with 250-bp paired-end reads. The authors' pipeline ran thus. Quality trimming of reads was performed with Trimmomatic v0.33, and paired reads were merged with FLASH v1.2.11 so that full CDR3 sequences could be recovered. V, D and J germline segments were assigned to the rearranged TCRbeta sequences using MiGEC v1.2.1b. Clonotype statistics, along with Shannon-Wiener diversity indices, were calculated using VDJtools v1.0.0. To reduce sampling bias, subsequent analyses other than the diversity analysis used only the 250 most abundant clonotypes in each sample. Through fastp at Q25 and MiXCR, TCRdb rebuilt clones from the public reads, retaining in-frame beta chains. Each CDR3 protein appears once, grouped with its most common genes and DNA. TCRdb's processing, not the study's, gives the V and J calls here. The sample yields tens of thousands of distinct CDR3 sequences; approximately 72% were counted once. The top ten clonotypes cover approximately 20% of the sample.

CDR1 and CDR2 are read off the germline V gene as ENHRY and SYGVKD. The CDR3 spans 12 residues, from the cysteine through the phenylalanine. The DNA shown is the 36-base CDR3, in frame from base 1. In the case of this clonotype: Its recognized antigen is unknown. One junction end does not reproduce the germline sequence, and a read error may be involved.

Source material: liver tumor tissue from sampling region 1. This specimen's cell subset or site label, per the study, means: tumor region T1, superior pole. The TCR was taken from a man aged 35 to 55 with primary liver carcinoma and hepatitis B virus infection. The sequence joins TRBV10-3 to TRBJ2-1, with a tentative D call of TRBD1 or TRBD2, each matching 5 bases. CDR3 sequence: CTISDGANEQLF. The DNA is TGTACCATCAGTGACGGGGCGAATGAGCAGTTATTC.